This T cell receptor beta chain was captured by sequencing in a study of T-cell memory formation after mild COVID-19. This clonotype was detected ten times or more. Its antigen remains unidentified. Via MiXCR, TCRdb re-called the 5' RACE reads, giving one row per CDR3 protein. In the table there are approximately 400,000 distinct CDR3 sequences, about 24% of which are singletons. Overall study results and limits: Clones that contracted from day 15 to 85 had balanced CD4/CD8; later expanders were CD4+ biased.

Trimming left V 3 bases short and J 0 bases short, with 11 bases between. CDR3 length: 15 residues. Germline lookup yields CDR1 SGHDN and CDR2 FVKESK. The V gene is TRBV14, the J gene TRBJ1-1; D ambiguous. The sample was PBMCs or a T cell subset sorted from them (not recorded which). The receptor's source is an adult woman who had mild COVID-19 (a few samples of this study predate the infection). Cell type and time point are not known. In DNA, the CDR3 is TGTGCCAGCAGCCATCGGACGGCCATGAACACTGAAGCTTTCTTT. Residues: CASSHRTAMNTEAFF.